This TCR beta chain was observed in a study of identifying expanded T cells in peripheral blood. On this clone itself: What it binds is unknown.

General study results and limits: Over around two and four weeks, about 15 and 18 clones changed, versus roughly 1.1 between replicates. Two-week clone count variance significantly increased as total template count grew.

Healthy donors had no documented immune events, such as infections, while sampled. Measured with immunoSEQ multiplex PCR; TCRdb has only the in-frame clones, and not every one. The profile shows about 80,000 clones, roughly 84% of them singletons. This receptor was taken from a person between 18 and 75 years old in good health. The material sequenced was blood.

The CDR3 reads CASSSPRGNGRYF. The CDR3 DNA reads TGTGCCAGCAGTTCCCCACGGGGTAATGGTCGGTACTTC. V and J are TRBV28 and TRBJ2-7, with D possibly TRBD2 on 5 matching bases. The germline V and J ends were trimmed by 4 bases and 12 bases, with 19 bases remaining between them. The CDR3 consists of 13 residues. Per germline, CDR1 MDHEN and CDR2 SYDVKM.